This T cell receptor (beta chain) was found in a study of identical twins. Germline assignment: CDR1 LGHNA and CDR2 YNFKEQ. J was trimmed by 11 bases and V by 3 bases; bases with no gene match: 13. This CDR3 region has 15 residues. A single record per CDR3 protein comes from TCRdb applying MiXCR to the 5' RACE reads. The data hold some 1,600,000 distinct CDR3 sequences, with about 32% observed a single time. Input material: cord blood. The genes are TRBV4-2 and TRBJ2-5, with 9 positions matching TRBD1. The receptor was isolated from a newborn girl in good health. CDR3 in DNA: TGTGCCAGCAGCCAGGACAGGGGCCTAAAGAATGAGCAGTACTTC. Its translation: CASSQDRGLKNEQYF.